The TCR beta chain described here comes from a study of blood T cell repertoires in COVID-19. Study-level background: Some COVID-19 samples were acute and others convalescent; all came from the United States, Italy and Spain. T cells, B-cell-depleted T cells, or PBMCs provided the cDNA or gDNA that served as material.

Per germline, CDR1 MNHEY and CDR2 SVGAGI. This CDR3 contains 10 residues. V lost 10 bases to trimming and J lost 5 bases, with 8 bases between them. In the original analysis: From reference gene primer amplification, estimates of nucleated cell counts were derived. Sequenced by immunoSEQ multiplex PCR; TCRdb stores in-frame clones only, minus some. V and J calls and clone size come straight from that table; D and trimming were deduced from the DNA. The repertoire includes 150,000 or so clones, roughly four fifths of them detected once, and approximately 22% sits in the top ten. The sample was peripheral blood. The rearrangement links TRBV6-5 to TRBJ1-2; D gene unclear. The receptor was derived from a woman of 80 years or more with acute or convalescent COVID-19. The DNA of the CDR3 is TGTGCCACCACAGCTTATGGCTACACCTTC. Translation: CATTAYGYTF.